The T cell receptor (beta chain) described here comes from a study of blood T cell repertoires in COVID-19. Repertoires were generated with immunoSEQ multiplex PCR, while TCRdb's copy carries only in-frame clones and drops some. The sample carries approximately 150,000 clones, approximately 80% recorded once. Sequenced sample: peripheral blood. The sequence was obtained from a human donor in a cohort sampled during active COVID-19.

The CDR3 spells CASSSEPSAYNEQFF. The CDR3, as DNA: TGTGCCAGCAGTTCGGAGCCGAGCGCCTACAATGAGCAGTTCTTC. The chain recombines TRBV6-5 with TRBJ2-1; D remains unclear. Trimming took 4 bases from V and 2 from J, leaving 12 bases between them. This CDR3 region has 15 residues. Germline V gene data show CDR1 as MNHEY and CDR2 as SVGAGI.